The 23 T cell receptor beta chains listed next were all sequenced from one sample in a study of shared clonotypes between healthy human individuals. The data were produced by immunoSEQ multiplex PCR, yet TCRdb's version contains in-frame clones alone and is incomplete. The profile covers approximately 700,000 clones, with 73% appearing a single time and 1.5% to 2% taken by the ten largest. The sequencing sample was made of memory CD4+ T cells sorted from blood. Subset indicated: CD45RA-negative fraction. The receptors originated from a woman aged 25 to 39 in good health.

As for this clone: Other DNA sequences of this sample code for an identical CDR3. The V and J genes are TRBV28 and TRBJ2-2; 9 bases agree with TRBD1. The CDR3 is 13 residues long. V shed 7 bases, J shed 4 bases, and the junction held 1 base outside the gene matches. Germline V gene sequence: CDR1 MDHEN, CDR2 SYDVKM. The CDR3 region has the DNA TGTGCCAGCACGACAGGGGGCACCGGGGAGCTGTTTTTT. Its protein is CASTTGGTGELFF.

This clone was observed a single time. The identical CDR3 is also encoded by other nucleotide sequences in the sample. The gene calls are TRBV19 and TRBJ1-1; a possible D gene is TRBD1 (5 bases). The CDR3 has 15 amino acids. V was shortened by 3 bases and J by 0 bases, with 11 bases between the two germline ends. Germline CDR1 is LNHDA and CDR2 is SQIVND (reference sequence). The CDR3 loop is CASSIGAGLNTEAFF. The CDR3, as DNA: TGTGCCAGTAGTATTGGGGCAGGGCTGAACACTGAAGCTTTCTTT. The full variable domain, completed using reference TRBV19 and TRBJ1-1, is DGGITQSPKYLFRKEGQNVTLSCEQNLNHDAMYWYRQDPGQGLRLIYYSQIVNDFQKGDIAEGYSVSREKKESFPLTVTSAQKNPTAFYLCASSIGAGLNTEAFFGQGTRLTVV.

The chain is built from TRBV6-5 and TRBJ2-3; D is ambiguous. V lost 11 bases, J lost 9 bases, and 12 bases lay in between. This CDR3 spans 10 amino acids. Germline-derived CDR1 and CDR2 are MNHEY and SVGAGI. The CDR3 sequence: CAYPFETQYF. Written as DNA, the CDR3 is TGTGCCTATCCCTTCGAGACGCAGTATTTT.

V and J are TRBV7-2 and TRBJ1-1; 8 nucleotides match TRBD1. Germline loops: CDR1 SGHTA, CDR2 FQGNSA. This CDR3 comprises 15 residues. V dropped 2 bases and J dropped 4; count of bases not matched to a gene: 6. CDR3 sequence reads: CASSLTGGSGTEAFF. The CDR3 DNA follows: TGTGCCAGCAGCTTAACAGGGGGATCGGGCACTGAAGCTTTCTTT.

The rearrangement links TRBV5-6 to TRBJ1-1, with TRBD1 matching 8 bases. Trimming took 2 bases from V and 1 from J; bases not matched to a gene: 7. CDR3 length equals 16 residues. CDR1 SGHDT and CDR2 YYEEEE come from the germline V gene. The CDR3 here is CASSFLRQGRNTEAFF. The DNA of the CDR3 is TGTGCCAGCAGCTTCCTAAGACAGGGGAGGAACACTGAAGCTTTCTTT.

The chain uses TRBV30 and TRBJ2-5, with 13 nucleotides matching TRBD2. There are 14 residues in the CDR3. Losses at the gene ends were 3 bases for V and 3 bases for J; bases not matched to a gene: 1. Per germline, CDR1 GTSNPN and CDR2 SVGIG (reference sequence). CDR3 protein: CAWSGTSGKETQYF. DNA of the CDR3: TGTGCCTGGAGCGGGACTAGCGGGAAAGAGACCCAGTACTTC.

This clone was picked up a small number of times. The chain is built from TRBV11-2 and TRBJ2-5, with TRBD2 matching 7 bases. Unmatched junction bases numbered 1, after V lost 3 bases and J lost 3 bases. Germline values: CDR1 SGHAT, CDR2 FQNNGV. This CDR3 spans 13 amino acids. The DNA of the CDR3 is TGTGCCAGCAGCTTCCGGGGGGAAGAGACCCAGTACTTC. This gives the protein CASSFRGEETQYF. Supplemented by reference TRBV11-2 and TRBJ2-5, the full variable domain reads EAGVAQSPRYKIIEKRQSVAFWCNPISGHATLYWYQQILGQGPKLLIQFQNNGVVDDSQLPKDRFSAERLKGVDSTLKIQPAKLEDSAVYLCASSFRGEETQYFGPGTRLLVL.

The rearrangement uses TRBV7-9 and TRBJ2-7; D unclear. The ends were cut back, 5 bases at V and 4 bases at J, with 15 bases in the middle. Germline V gives CDR1 SEHNR, CDR2 FQNEAQ (reference sequence). The CDR3 is 14 residues long. As DNA, the CDR3 is TGTGCCAGCAGCCCATCAAAAGGAAGATACGAGCAGTACTTC. Its translation is CASSPSKGRYEQYF.

This rearrangement joins TRBV28 to TRBJ1-2; D gene ambiguous. The CDR3 length is 14 residues. V lost 4 bases, J lost 1 base, and 10 bases lay in between. Germline V gene data show CDR1 as MDHEN and CDR2 as SYDVKM. The CDR3 loop is CASSSGSNNYGYTF. The DNA for the CDR3 is TGTGCCAGCAGTTCGGGCAGCAATAACTATGGCTACACCTTC.

The chain couples TRBV18 to TRBJ1-2; D remains unclear. This CDR3 has 16 residues. V dropped 0 bases and J dropped 6 bases, with 17 bases sitting between them. The germline CDR1 and CDR2 sequences are KGHSH and LQKENI. This CDR3 reads CASSPPQGRDRNGYTF. CDR3 in DNA: TGTGCCAGCTCACCACCTCAAGGACGGGATAGGAATGGCTACACCTTC.

The chain has TRBV5-1 and TRBJ2-3; D is ambiguous. The V and J ends lost 1 base and 6 bases respectively, with 6 bases between them. CDR3 length equals 12 residues. Germline values: CDR1 SGHRS, CDR2 YFSETQ. The CDR3 region is CASSLSMDTQYF. For the CDR3, the DNA is TGCGCCAGCAGCTTGAGTATGGATACGCAGTATTTT. The full variable domain, in which reference TRBV5-1 and TRBJ2-3 provide the parts outside the CDR3, is KAGVTQTPRYLIKTRGQQVTLSCSPISGHRSVSWYQQTPGQGLQFLFEYFSETQRNKGNFPGRFSGRQFSNSRSEMNVSTLELGDSALYLCASSLSMDTQYFGPGTRLTVL.

About this clone itself: The same CDR3 also results from other DNA sequences found in this sample. The rearrangement uses TRBV27 and TRBJ1-4, with 8 bases lining up with TRBD1. After removal of 4 bases from V and 8 bases from J, the junction contained 3 bases not matched to a gene. CDR1 and CDR2 (germline): MNHEY, SMNVEV (reference sequence). There are 13 residues in the CDR3. The CDR3 loop reads CASSSRQGEKLFF. CDR3 sequence (DNA): TGTGCCAGCAGTTCCCGACAGGGGGAAAAACTGTTTTTT.

The rearrangement joins TRBV28 to TRBJ1-2; 7 bases line up with TRBD1. The J segment lost 4 bases and the V segment lost 6 bases, leaving 8 bases of the junction unmatched. The germline gives CDR1 MDHEN, CDR2 SYDVKM. CDR3 size: 14 residues. CDR3 DNA: TGTGCCAGCAGCCCGCCGACAGGGTTCTATGGCTACACCTTC. Translating it yields CASSPPTGFYGYTF.

This clone was seen a single time. J is TRBJ2-1 and V is TRBV4-1; 11 nucleotides match TRBD2. CDR3 length: 16 amino acids. The V gene end was trimmed by 1 base and the J gene end by 7 bases; junction bases not matched to a gene: 6. Germline V CDR1 and CDR2: MGHRA, YSYEKL. The CDR3 coding sequence is TGCGCCAGCAGCCAAGGTGGACTAGCGGGCCATAATGAGCAGTTCTTC. Encoded protein: CASSQGGLAGHNEQFF.

V is TRBV27 and J is TRBJ2-5; 7 nucleotides align to TRBD2. Germline lookup yields CDR1 MNHEY and CDR2 SMNVEV (reference sequence). V shed 7 bases, J shed 11 bases, and the junction held 10 bases outside the gene matches. This CDR3 region has 12 residues. The CDR3 region has the DNA TGTGCCAGCACCCCTCAGGCGGGGGAGCAGTACTTC. Translation gives CASTPQAGEQYF.

The chain carries TRBV6-1 and TRBJ2-5; 13 bases are shared with TRBD2. CDR1 is MNHNS, CDR2 SASEGT, per germline. After removal of 1 base from V and 5 bases from J, the junction contained 4 bases not matched to a gene. This CDR3 has 16 amino acids. CDR3 sequence (DNA): TGTGCCAGCAGTGAAGGACTAGCGGGAGGTGTTGAGACCCAGTACTTC. Translated, it gives CASSEGLAGGVETQYF.

The genes are TRBV2 and TRBJ1-6, with D possibly matching TRBD1 (6 bases). Trimming pared 5 bases from V and 9 bases from J, leaving 14 bases between. The CDR3 consists of 14 residues. The germline V gene encodes CDR1 SNHLY and CDR2 FYNNEI. CDR3 in amino acids: CASSQQGQASPLHF. CDR3 DNA sequence: TGTGCCAGCAGTCAACAGGGCCAGGCTTCACCCCTCCACTTT.

V usage is TRBV28 and J usage is TRBJ2-1; TRBD2 matches at 12 bases. V trimming: 4 bases; J trimming: 7 bases; junction bases outside the gene matches: 5. The germline CDR1 and CDR2 sequences are MDHEN and SYDVKM. The CDR3 totals 15 residues. The CDR3: CASSSTSGRTNEQFF. In DNA form, the CDR3 reads TGTGCCAGCAGTTCGACTAGCGGGAGAACTAATGAGCAGTTCTTC.

The rearrangement joins TRBV11-2 to TRBJ2-3; no reliable D call. CDR1 SGHAT and CDR2 FQNNGV come from the germline V gene. The CDR3 is made up of 12 amino acids. V lost 1 base and J lost 7, with 6 bases in between. The CDR3 DNA sequence: TGTGCCAGCAGCTTAGGGTTTAATACGCAGTATTTT. This encodes CASSLGFNTQYF.

In its sample, this clone was seen once. The chain joins TRBV21-1 to TRBJ2-7; TRBD2 reflects the table's D call only, with no check against the DNA. TRBV21-1 is a pseudogene locus. This CDR3 has 14 residues. The CDR3 DNA reads TGTGCCAGCAAAGAACAGGAGGGCCACAACGAGCAGTACTTC. Amino acid sequence: CASKEQEGHNEQYF.

There are a few counts of this clone. Different DNA sequences within this sample yield the same CDR3. The chain uses TRBV2 and TRBJ1-2; TRBD1 agrees at 10 bases. Germline V gene data show CDR1 as SNHLY and CDR2 as FYNNEI. CDR3 length: 13 amino acids. After removal of 6 bases from V and 2 bases from J, the junction contained 0 bases not matched to a gene. For the CDR3, the DNA is TGTGCCAGCAGGGACAGGGGGAACTATGGCTACACCTTC. This encodes CASRDRGNYGYTF.

V usage is TRBV9 and J usage is TRBJ2-7; the D is unclear. V lost 0 bases to trimming and J lost 0 bases, with 7 bases between them. In germline, CDR1 is SGDLS, CDR2 YYNGEE. This CDR3 has 14 residues. CDR3 sequence (DNA): TGTGCCAGCAGCGTAGGCCCAGACTCCTACGAGCAGTACTTC. It translates to CASSVGPDSYEQYF.

V gene TRBV5-8 combines with J gene TRBJ1-5; 10 bases are a match to TRBD1. V lost 0 bases and J lost 6; bases outside the gene matches: 3. Germline CDR1 and CDR2: SGHTS and YDEGEE. This CDR3 has 15 residues. This CDR3 is CASSLGDRGGQPQHF. The CDR3 DNA reads TGTGCCAGCAGCTTGGGGGACAGGGGCGGTCAGCCCCAGCATTTT.